This T cell receptor beta chain originates from a study of beta chain features in type 1 diabetes. Study-wide results and limits: Shortening that was moderate but significant affected the TCRB CDR3s of Type 1 diabetes patients in all four CD4+ subsets.

Germline V gene sequence: CDR1 SGHAT, CDR2 FQNNGV. The CDR3 covers 17 residues. The trim removed 1 base at V and 4 bases at J, leaving 11 bases unmatched. The authors reverse transcribed all of the isolated RNA, so sequencing captured expressed TCRB transcripts. Repertoires were generated with immunoSEQ multiplex PCR, while TCRdb's copy carries only in-frame clones and drops some. The repertoire consists of around 180,000 clones, with approximately 8% occurring once and the leading ten covering around 0.94%. Worth noting for this clone: Its antigen is undetermined.

Sorting based on CD45RO/CCR7/CD25/CD127/CD95/CD27 separated CD4+ naive, central memory, regulatory and stem cell-like memory cells. The V and J genes are TRBV11-2 and TRBJ2-5; 8 bases match TRBD2. The specimen was central memory CD4+ T cells from blood. The source of this sequence is a middle-aged woman with type 1 diabetes. CDR3 loop: CASSLGPPGGGRETQYF. Here the CDR3 DNA reads TGTGCCAGCAGCTTAGGCCCCCCCGGGGGGGGAAGAGAGACCCAGTACTTC.